This T cell receptor (beta chain) was sequenced during a study of blood T cell repertoires in COVID-19. On the study more broadly: Acute-phase and convalescent COVID-19 samples originated in the United States, Italy and Spain. The cDNA or gDNA used as material had been derived from T cells, B-cell-depleted T cells, or PBMCs.

In the study's own analysis: For nucleated cells, counts were estimated from reference gene primer amplification. Method: immunoSEQ multiplex PCR; TCRdb's copy keeps in-frame clones and lacks some. Clone size and V and J calls were adopted from that table, with D and trimming inferred from the DNA. The sample lists 200,000 to 250,000 clones, approximately 86% occurring once. This CDR3 is built from 12 residues. CDR1 and CDR2 from the germline V gene are LGHDT and YNNKEL (reference sequence). Trimming cost V 1 base and J 13 bases, with 13 bases left between them. Sequencing input: peripheral blood. The receptor's source is a man aged 60 to 75 with acute or convalescent COVID-19. V usage is TRBV3-1 (or the pseudogene TRBV3-2) and J usage is TRBJ2-5; maybe TRBD2 (6 bases). The CDR3 sequence: CASSQANGGRYF. The CDR3 DNA sequence: TGTGCCAGCAGCCAAGCCAACGGGGGTCGGTACTTC.